The clone carrying this T cell receptor (beta chain) was picked up a small number of times. The antigen is not known. CDR3 size: 14 residues. V lost 6 bases and J 2 bases, leaving 10 bases between the germline ends. CDR1 is LNHNV and CDR2 is YYDKDF in the germline V gene (reference sequence). These data are taken from a study of cytomegalovirus exposure and HLA in healthy donors. Study in general: Around 80 million unique TCR sequences came from HLA-typed donors in an early release.

PCR amplification relied on 60 Vbeta primers (plus 13 Jbeta primers). Assay used: immunoSEQ multiplex PCR; TCRdb lists only in-frame clones, some missing. The sample shows over 150,000 clones, 70% to 80% of them seen only once. Regarding the study as a whole: Later on, a genetic analysis was performed. It linked a missense variant in DCLRE1C with V- and J-gene trimming of TCR beta. Associated with cytomegalovirus, according to the listing, were 150 to 200 TCR beta chains.

Sequenced material: PBMCs. This clonotype originated in a woman aged 25 to 39 in good health and CMV-seronegative. This rearrangement joins TRBV15 to TRBJ2-2; a weak D match, TRBD1 (5 bases). The CDR3 loop reads CATRVTGNTGELFF. In DNA form, the CDR3 reads TGTGCCACCAGGGTAACAGGCAACACCGGGGAGCTGTTTTTT.